Shown below are 18 T cell receptor beta chains from a single sample sequenced in a study of early T cells in non-severe SARS-CoV-2 infection. TCRdb called the 5' RACE reads again in MiXCR, with one record for every CDR3 protein. Of roughly 40,000 distinct CDR3 sequences in the sample, roughly 6.2% are singletons; the top ten hold around 12%. The sample consisted of whole blood. These receptors were taken from an adult who was a healthcare worker with PCR-confirmed SARS-CoV-2 infection or an uninfected control (not recorded which).

This clonotype was seen at least ten times. The gene calls are TRBV4-3 and TRBJ2-1, with 10 bases identical to TRBD2. Germline V gene sequence: CDR1 LGHNA, CDR2 YSLEER. The CDR3 has 16 amino acids. V was clipped by 1 base and J by 6 bases; unmatched bases: 6. The DNA for the CDR3 is TGCGCCAGCAGCCAAGTTGCTAGCGGGGGAGGCAATGAGCAGTTCTTC. It translates to CASSQVASGGGNEQFF.

The rearrangement links TRBV27 to TRBJ2-1, with D tentatively TRBD1 or TRBD2 (6 bases each). The CDR3 runs 16 residues. CDR1 is MNHEY and CDR2 is SMNVEV in the germline V gene (reference sequence). V was clipped by 4 bases and J by 3 bases, with 16 bases between them. CDR3 amino acids: CASSWGRGQGYNEQFF. The DNA of the CDR3 is TGTGCCAGCAGTTGGGGCCGGGGGCAGGGCTACAATGAGCAGTTCTTC.

This clonotype has only a few counts. The chain has TRBV12-3 or TRBV12-4 and TRBJ2-7; D assignment may be TRBD1 or TRBD2 (5 bases each). This CDR3 is 13 amino acids long. V gave up 5 bases and J gave up 6 bases, with 14 bases separating them. CDR3 sequence (DNA): TGTGCCAGCAGTATCCTGGGGGTGGGCGAGCAGTACTTC. Translated, it gives CASSILGVGEQYF.

This sequence joins TRBV28 and TRBJ1-1, with 7 bases identical to TRBD1. This CDR3 comprises 15 residues. The germline gives CDR1 MDHEN, CDR2 SYDVKM. J lost 3 bases, V lost 5 bases, and 9 bases had no gene match. CDR3 residues: CASSPLDRDYTEAFF. For the CDR3, the DNA is TGTGCCAGCAGTCCCCTCGACAGGGACTACACTGAAGCTTTCTTT.

This clonotype was seen repeatedly, ten times or more. The J gene is TRBJ1-6, the V gene TRBV9; D is perhaps TRBD1 (5 bases). Germline V gene data show CDR1 as SGDLS and CDR2 as YYNGEE. Trimming cost V 3 bases and J 10 bases, with 20 bases left between them. The CDR3 has 16 amino acids. This chain's CDR3 is CASSEADTGWRSPLHF. CDR3 in DNA: TGTGCCAGCAGCGAGGCGGACACGGGCTGGCGATCACCCCTCCACTTT.

This clonotype was seen a handful of times. This chain joins TRBV15 and TRBJ2-7; D is uncertain. V was cut by 0 bases and J by 2 bases, with 8 bases left in between. Germline loops: CDR1 LNHNV, CDR2 YYDKDF (reference sequence). The length of the CDR3 is 14 residues. The CDR3 DNA is TGTGCCACCAGCAGAGAGAGACATACCTACGAGCAGTACTTC. Translated, it gives CATSRERHTYEQYF.

This clonotype was picked up many times. J is TRBJ1-3 and V is TRBV29-1; no clear D gene. Trimming left V 4 bases short and J 0 bases short, with 4 bases between. Germline V lookup: CDR1 SQVTM, CDR2 ANQGSEA. This CDR3 comprises 12 residues. The CDR3 DNA reads as TGCAGCGTTGTATTCTCTGGAAACACCATATATTTT. Amino acid sequence: CSVVFSGNTIYF. Drawing the rest from reference TRBV29-1 and TRBJ1-3, the complete variable domain is SAVISQKPSRDICQRGTSLTIQCQVDSQVTMMFWYRQQPGQSLTLIATANQGSEATYESGFVIDKFPISRPNLTFSTLTVSNMSPEDSSIYLCSVVFSGNTIYFGEGSWLTVV.

This clonotype was observed a few times. Written as DNA, the CDR3 is TGCGCCAGCAGCTCCCGGGACGGATCCTACAATGAGCAGTTCTTC. It yields the protein CASSSRDGSYNEQFF. The rearrangement joins TRBV5-1 to TRBJ2-1, with D perhaps TRBD1 or TRBD2 (5 bases each). V gave up 3 bases and J gave up 1 base, with 11 bases separating them. The CDR3 is 15 amino acids. Germline V gives CDR1 SGHRS, CDR2 YFSETQ.

The table lists this clonotype with many counts. The rearrangement joins TRBV7-6 to TRBJ2-2; TRBD1 agrees at 7 bases. The V segment lost 5 bases and the J segment 4 bases; nucleotides outside the gene matches: 4. This CDR3 is built from 14 residues. In germline, CDR1 is SGHVS, CDR2 FNYEAQ. The CDR3 sequence: CASSANRGTGELFF. The CDR3 nucleotides read TGTGCCAGCAGCGCCAACAGGGGCACCGGGGAGCTGTTTTTT.

This clonotype was recorded a few times. This chain uses TRBV3-1 with TRBJ1-4; the D gene is possibly TRBD1 (5 bases). V was trimmed by 3 bases and J by 3 bases, leaving 20 bases between them. The length of the CDR3 is 18 residues. Germline loops: CDR1 LGHDT, CDR2 YNNKEL (reference sequence). This chain's CDR3 is CASSHSLGGGSANEKLFF. The CDR3 region has the DNA TGTGCCAGCAGCCATTCTTTAGGCGGGGGTTCAGCTAATGAAAAACTGTTTTTT.

The chain links TRBV6-6 to TRBJ1-5; 7 positions agree with TRBD1. V dropped 5 bases and J dropped 7; count of bases not matched to a gene: 8. The CDR3 spans 14 residues. Germline-derived CDR1 and CDR2 are MNHNY and SVGAGI (reference sequence). CDR3 in amino acids: CASSQGDGTQPQHF. The DNA for the CDR3 is TGTGCCAGCAGTCAGGGGGACGGGACGCAGCCCCAGCATTTT.

This clonotype was counted ten times or more. The chain uses TRBV20-1 and TRBJ2-3; TRBD2 might be the D (5 bases). With 5 bases removed from V and 7 bases from J, the gap between germline ends came to 13 bases. The CDR3 is 12 amino acids. Germline CDR1 reads DFQATT; CDR2 reads SNEGSKA (reference sequence). Here the CDR3 DNA reads TGCAGTGCTCCCCGACCTAGCTATACGCAGTATTTT. Translating it yields CSAPRPSYTQYF.

This clonotype was observed at least ten times. The gene calls are TRBV4-2 and TRBJ2-7; D possibly uses TRBD1 or TRBD2 (5 bases each). Germline CDR1 reads LGHNA; CDR2 reads YNFKEQ. The CDR3 extends over 15 amino acids. The germline V and J ends were trimmed by 5 bases and 0 bases, with 14 bases remaining between them. The DNA for the CDR3 is TGTGCCAGCAGCACGACCGGGACGGGCTCCTACGAGCAGTACTTC. It specifies CASSTTGTGSYEQYF.

This clonotype was detected a few times. The chain carries TRBV20-1 and TRBJ2-1; 7 bases line up with TRBD2. The germline V gene encodes CDR1 DFQATT and CDR2 SNEGSKA (reference sequence). The CDR3 contains 15 residues. J was trimmed by 0 bases and V by 3 bases; bases with no gene match: 5. CDR3 amino acids: CSASVAGDSYNEQFF. The CDR3 DNA reads as TGCAGTGCTAGCGTCGCGGGGGACTCCTACAATGAGCAGTTCTTC.

The chain recombines TRBV6-2 or TRBV6-3 with TRBJ1-5, with D uncertain. The CDR3 has 15 amino acids. Trimming pared 3 bases from V and 5 bases from J, leaving 14 bases between. The V gene's germline CDR1 is MNHEY and CDR2 SVGEGT. The CDR3 is CASSYEDREDQPQHF. The CDR3 bases are TGTGCCAGCAGTTATGAGGACCGGGAAGATCAGCCCCAGCATTTT.

This clonotype showed up many times. The chain has TRBV12-3 or TRBV12-4 and TRBJ1-5; D is unresolved. The CDR3 is 13 residues long. The ends were cut back, 2 bases at V and 4 bases at J, with 6 bases in the middle. The CDR3 DNA sequence: TGTGCCAGCAGTTTAATAGGTAATCAGCCCCAGCATTTT. Amino acid sequence: CASSLIGNQPQHF.

CDR3 residues: CSARGGGNIQYF. The CDR3 region has the DNA TGCAGTGCTAGAGGCGGAGGGAACATTCAGTACTTC. V is TRBV20-1 and J is TRBJ2-4, with D possibly matching TRBD2 (6 bases). The CDR3 is made up of 12 amino acids. Germline lookup yields CDR1 DFQATT and CDR2 SNEGSKA (reference sequence). The V end was cut by 1 base, the J end by 7 bases, with 8 bases between.

This clonotype was recorded at least ten times. The genes are TRBV12-3 or TRBV12-4 and TRBJ2-1; no clear D gene. The V and J ends lost 3 bases and 8 bases respectively, with 11 bases between them. The CDR3 runs 13 residues. The CDR3 sequence: CASSLPPGHEQFF. In DNA, the CDR3 is TGTGCCAGCAGTTTGCCCCCCGGCCATGAGCAGTTCTTC.